Listed below are T cell receptor beta chains from one sample, sequenced in a study. TCRdb redid the calling of the 5' RACE reads with MiXCR, one entry per CDR3 protein. The sample has 32,000 or so distinct CDR3 sequences; 25% to 30% are singletons. Source material: tumor-infiltrating Tregs sorted from the breast tumor. The receptors stem from a female donor with breast cancer. Each CDR3 is given with its conserved first and last residue. A D gene is named only where the DNA matches it firmly. Size values are once, few and many counts, or a class for expanded clones, and some rows have none.

v_call: TRBV6-1; d_call: TRBD2; clone_size: many; j_call: TRBJ2-7; cdr3_aa: CASRNPPAGGPYEQYF; cdr3_nt: TGTGCCAGCAGGAACCCCCCGGCGGGAGGCCCCTACGAGCAGTACTTC
v_call: TRBV6-5; d_call: -; clone_size: -; j_call: TRBJ2-1; cdr3_aa: CASNYSIGYSSYNEQFF; cdr3_nt: TGTGCCAGCAATTACTCGATAGGGTATAGCTCCTACAATGAGCAGTTCTTC
v_call: TRBV20-1; d_call: -; clone_size: many; j_call: TRBJ1-1; cdr3_aa: CSARDRRPQEAFF; cdr3_nt: TGCAGTGCTAGAGATCGGAGACCCCAGGAAGCTTTCTTT
v_call: TRBV4-2; d_call: -; clone_size: many; j_call: TRBJ1-1; cdr3_aa: CASSQAARGNTEAFF; cdr3_nt: TGTGCCAGCAGCCAAGCCGCGAGGGGGAACACTGAAGCTTTCTTT
v_call: TRBV19; d_call: TRBD2; clone_size: -; j_call: TRBJ2-1; cdr3_aa: CVSSRLAGVPYEQFF; cdr3_nt: TGTGTCAGTAGCCGACTAGCGGGAGTCCCCTACGAGCAGTTCTTC
v_call: TRBV15; d_call: -; clone_size: many; j_call: TRBJ1-5; cdr3_aa: CATSRDLGGGQPQHF; cdr3_nt: TGTGCCACCAGCAGGGACTTAGGTGGTGGTCAGCCCCAGCATTTT
v_call: TRBV18; d_call: -; clone_size: many; j_call: TRBJ2-4; cdr3_aa: CASSPDRLAKNIQYF; cdr3_nt: TGTGCCAGCTCACCAGACCGTTTAGCCAAAAACATTCAGTACTTC
v_call: TRBV18; d_call: TRBD1; clone_size: -; j_call: TRBJ1-6; cdr3_aa: CASSLWTGDSPLHF; cdr3_nt: TGTGCCAGCTCACTCTGGACAGGGGATTCACCCCTCCACTTT
v_call: TRBV20-1; d_call: -; clone_size: medium-sized; j_call: TRBJ2-7; cdr3_aa: CSASPDYEQYF; cdr3_nt: TGCAGTGCTAGCCCTGACTACGAGCAGTACTTC
v_call: TRBV5-1; d_call: -; clone_size: medium-sized; j_call: TRBJ1-1; cdr3_aa: CASSPGDVNTEAFF; cdr3_nt: TGCGCCAGCAGCCCCGGGGACGTGAACACTGAAGCTTTCTTT
v_call: TRBV4-1; d_call: -; clone_size: -; j_call: TRBJ1-5; cdr3_aa: CASSQAVLSSRGQPQHF; cdr3_nt: TGCGCCAGCAGCCAAGCTGTATTATCCTCGAGGGGGCAGCCCCAGCATTTT
v_call: TRBV28; d_call: TRBD2; clone_size: many; j_call: TRBJ2-1; cdr3_aa: CASIPPGTSGRKGNEQFF; cdr3_nt: TGTGCCAGCATCCCACCGGGGACTAGCGGGAGAAAGGGCAATGAGCAGTTCTTC
v_call: TRBV6-5; d_call: -; clone_size: many; j_call: TRBJ1-1; cdr3_aa: CASSPFRHLQNTEAFF; cdr3_nt: TGTGCCAGCAGTCCATTTCGCCATTTGCAGAACACTGAAGCTTTCTTT
v_call: TRBV2; d_call: TRBD2; clone_size: many; j_call: TRBJ2-3; cdr3_aa: CASTLTSGSADTQYF; cdr3_nt: TGTGCCAGCACCTTGACTAGCGGGAGTGCAGATACGCAGTATTTT
v_call: TRBV10-3; d_call: -; clone_size: -; j_call: TRBJ1-2; cdr3_aa: CAISKPEQGGYGYTF; cdr3_nt: TGTGCCATCAGTAAGCCGGAACAGGGTGGCTATGGCTACACCTTC
v_call: TRBV11-2; d_call: TRBD2; clone_size: -; j_call: TRBJ2-7; cdr3_aa: CASSPRTSGNYEQYF; cdr3_nt: TGTGCCAGCAGCCCGCGGACTAGCGGCAACTACGAGCAGTACTTC
v_call: TRBV4-2; d_call: -; clone_size: -; j_call: TRBJ1-5; cdr3_aa: CASSQDHVSNQPQHF; cdr3_nt: TGTGCCAGCAGCCAAGATCACGTTAGCAATCAGCCCCAGCATTTT
v_call: TRBV7-3; d_call: -; clone_size: medium-sized; j_call: TRBJ1-1; cdr3_aa: CASSVGPNTEAFF; cdr3_nt: TGTGCCAGCAGCGTAGGACCGAACACTGAAGCTTTCTTT
v_call: TRBV20-1; d_call: TRBD2; clone_size: many; j_call: TRBJ2-1; cdr3_aa: CSAPAGGSYNEQFF; cdr3_nt: TGCAGTGCTCCAGCGGGAGGAAGCTACAATGAGCAGTTCTTC
v_call: TRBV20-1; d_call: TRBD2; clone_size: many; j_call: TRBJ2-2; cdr3_aa: CSARDQGLASNTGELFF; cdr3_nt: TGCAGTGCTAGAGATCAAGGACTAGCGTCTAACACCGGGGAGCTGTTTTTT
v_call: TRBV5-4; d_call: -; clone_size: few; j_call: TRBJ2-3; cdr3_aa: CASSLVQGPADTQYF; cdr3_nt: TGTGCCAGCAGCTTGGTCCAGGGCCCAGCGGATACGCAGTATTTT
v_call: TRBV7-8; d_call: TRBD1; clone_size: -; j_call: TRBJ2-7; cdr3_aa: CASSLDQGRGREQYF; cdr3_nt: TGTGCCAGCAGCTTAGATCAAGGCAGGGGGCGCGAGCAGTACTTC
v_call: TRBV4-1; d_call: TRBD2; clone_size: medium-sized; j_call: TRBJ2-1; cdr3_aa: CASSQGGLAGGNEQFF; cdr3_nt: TGCGCCAGCAGCCAAGGTGGACTAGCGGGAGGGAATGAGCAGTTCTTC
v_call: TRBV5-1; d_call: -; clone_size: many; j_call: TRBJ2-7; cdr3_aa: CASSQRVGVYEQYF; cdr3_nt: TGCGCCAGCAGCCAGCGGGTGGGGGTATACGAGCAGTACTTC
v_call: TRBV24-1; d_call: -; clone_size: few; j_call: TRBJ2-2; cdr3_aa: CATSDFPGGTGELFF; cdr3_nt: TGTGCCACCAGTGATTTCCCAGGGGGGACCGGGGAGCTGTTTTTT
v_call: TRBV12-3/TRBV12-4; d_call: -; clone_size: few; j_call: TRBJ1-1; cdr3_aa: CVSSWTELNTEAFF; cdr3_nt: TGTGTCAGCAGTTGGACAGAGCTGAACACTGAAGCTTTCTTT
v_call: TRBV7-3; d_call: -; clone_size: many; j_call: TRBJ2-1; cdr3_aa: CASSLDGSTDEQFF; cdr3_nt: TGTGCCAGCAGCTTAGACGGAAGCACCGATGAGCAGTTCTTC
v_call: TRBV28; d_call: -; clone_size: -; j_call: TRBJ1-1; cdr3_aa: CASGYRPEAFF; cdr3_nt: TGTGCCAGTGGGTATCGACCTGAAGCTTTCTTT
v_call: TRBV20-1; d_call: -; clone_size: -; j_call: TRBJ1-2; cdr3_aa: CSARVGNYGYTF; cdr3_nt: TGCAGTGCTAGAGTCGGTAACTATGGCTACACCTTC
v_call: TRBV6-5; d_call: -; clone_size: medium-sized; j_call: TRBJ1-3; cdr3_aa: CASSGGLDGSGNTIYF; cdr3_nt: TGTGCCAGCAGCGGCGGTTTGGACGGCTCTGGAAACACCATATATTTT
v_call: TRBV24-1; d_call: TRBD2; clone_size: -; j_call: TRBJ2-1; cdr3_aa: CATSDFKAGNYNEQFF; cdr3_nt: TGTGCCACCAGTGATTTCAAAGCGGGAAACTACAATGAGCAGTTCTTC
v_call: TRBV6-5; d_call: TRBD2; clone_size: medium-sized; j_call: TRBJ2-1; cdr3_aa: CASSYRTGRAYNEQFF; cdr3_nt: TGTGCCAGCAGTTACCGGACCGGGAGGGCCTACAATGAGCAGTTCTTC
v_call: TRBV20-1; d_call: -; clone_size: -; j_call: TRBJ2-3; cdr3_aa: CSARGGAGNTQYF; cdr3_nt: TGCAGTGCTAGAGGAGGGGCGGGTAATACGCAGTATTTT
v_call: TRBV25-1; d_call: -; clone_size: many; j_call: TRBJ2-1; cdr3_aa: CASSPNGGQNDSYNEQFF; cdr3_nt: TGTGCCAGCAGTCCAAACGGCGGGCAAAACGACTCCTACAATGAGCAGTTCTTC
v_call: TRBV7-3; d_call: TRBD2; clone_size: many; j_call: TRBJ2-1; cdr3_aa: CASSLIAGVGNEQFF; cdr3_nt: TGTGCCAGCAGCTTAATAGCGGGAGTTGGGAATGAGCAGTTCTTC
v_call: TRBV2; d_call: -; clone_size: -; j_call: TRBJ2-1; cdr3_aa: CASRVTPVVNEQFF; cdr3_nt: TGTGCCAGCAGGGTAACGCCGGTTGTTAATGAGCAGTTCTTC
v_call: TRBV7-9; d_call: TRBD1; clone_size: -; j_call: TRBJ1-2; cdr3_aa: CASSLTTGAFGYTF; cdr3_nt: TGTGCCAGCAGCTTAACCACAGGGGCTTTTGGCTACACCTTC
v_call: TRBV11-2; d_call: -; clone_size: -; j_call: TRBJ1-1; cdr3_aa: CAGSLAQPGGWASF; cdr3_nt: TGTGCCGGCAGCTTAGCCCAACCGGGCGGATGGGCTTCCTTT
v_call: TRBV11-2; d_call: TRBD2; clone_size: many; j_call: TRBJ2-3; cdr3_aa: CASSPRRLAGTDTQYF; cdr3_nt: TGTGCCAGCAGCCCTCGGCGACTAGCCGGCACAGATACGCAGTATTTT
v_call: TRBV5-1; d_call: TRBD2; clone_size: many; j_call: TRBJ2-1; cdr3_aa: CASMGRGLADEQFF; cdr3_nt: TGCGCCAGCATGGGTCGGGGACTAGCCGATGAGCAGTTCTTC
v_call: TRBV9; d_call: -; clone_size: many; j_call: TRBJ2-1; cdr3_aa: CASSARDSSYYNEQFF; cdr3_nt: TGTGCCAGCAGCGCGAGGGACTCCTCGTACTACAATGAGCAGTTCTTC
v_call: TRBV4-2; d_call: TRBD2; clone_size: -; j_call: TRBJ2-3; cdr3_aa: CASSQDRRREAKNEQYF; cdr3_nt: TGTGCCAGCAGCCAAGATCGGAGGCGGGAGGCCAAGAATGAGCAGTATTTT
v_call: TRBV30; d_call: TRBD2; clone_size: many; j_call: TRBJ2-1; cdr3_aa: CAWDSGTTYNEQFF; cdr3_nt: TGTGCCTGGGACTCCGGGACTACCTACAATGAGCAGTTCTTC
v_call: TRBV5-5; d_call: TRBD1; clone_size: -; j_call: TRBJ1-1; cdr3_aa: CASSRTGARNTEAFF; cdr3_nt: TGTGCCAGCAGCCGGACAGGGGCGAGAAACACTGAAGCTTTCTTT
v_call: TRBV7-9; d_call: -; clone_size: -; j_call: TRBJ2-1; cdr3_aa: CASQSYDERFF; cdr3_nt: TGTGCCAGCCAATCCTACGATGAGCGGTTCTTC
v_call: TRBV20-1; d_call: TRBD1; clone_size: -; j_call: TRBJ2-7; cdr3_aa: CSARDQVAGGNEQYF; cdr3_nt: TGCAGTGCTAGAGACCAGGTGGCAGGGGGCAACGAGCAGTACTTC
v_call: TRBV9; d_call: -; clone_size: -; j_call: TRBJ1-3; cdr3_aa: CVSSVGNSGNTIYF; cdr3_nt: TGTGTCAGCAGCGTCGGAAACTCTGGAAACACCATATATTTT
v_call: TRBV13; d_call: TRBD1; clone_size: -; j_call: TRBJ2-7; cdr3_aa: CASRPAGTGTYEQYF; cdr3_nt: TGTGCCAGCAGACCCGCCGGGACAGGGACCTACGAGCAGTACTTC
v_call: TRBV2; d_call: -; clone_size: many; j_call: TRBJ1-1; cdr3_aa: CASSEELRFGENTEAFF; cdr3_nt: TGTGCCAGCAGTGAAGAATTAAGATTTGGGGAAAACACTGAAGCTTTCTTT
v_call: TRBV25-1; d_call: -; clone_size: few; j_call: TRBJ1-3; cdr3_aa: CASSGTGFGNTIYF; cdr3_nt: TGTGCCAGCAGTGGTACAGGGTTCGGAAACACCATATATTTT
v_call: TRBV3-1; d_call: -; clone_size: -; j_call: TRBJ1-3; cdr3_aa: CASSQQGSSGNTIYF; cdr3_nt: TGTGCCAGCAGCCAGCAGGGAAGCTCTGGAAACACCATATATTTT
v_call: TRBV4-1; d_call: -; clone_size: many; j_call: TRBJ2-1; cdr3_aa: CASSLGGGRIRYNEQFF; cdr3_nt: TGCGCCAGCAGCCTCGGAGGGGGGAGGATACGGTACAATGAGCAGTTCTTC
v_call: TRBV7-9; d_call: -; clone_size: -; j_call: TRBJ2-1; cdr3_aa: CASSLGLHNEQFF; cdr3_nt: TGTGCCAGCAGCTTAGGGCTGCACAATGAGCAGTTCTTC
v_call: TRBV6-6; d_call: -; clone_size: many; j_call: TRBJ2-7; cdr3_aa: CASSYFDTAYEQYF; cdr3_nt: TGTGCCAGCAGTTACTTCGACACAGCCTACGAGCAGTACTTC
v_call: TRBV29-1; d_call: -; clone_size: -; j_call: TRBJ1-1; cdr3_aa: CSATGRRGTEAFF; cdr3_nt: TGCAGCGCTACCGGACGGAGGGGCACTGAAGCTTTCTTT
v_call: TRBV7-6; d_call: -; clone_size: many; j_call: TRBJ2-5; cdr3_aa: CASTPAAEQETQYF; cdr3_nt: TGTGCCAGCACCCCGGCAGCGGAGCAAGAGACCCAGTACTTC
v_call: TRBV3-1; d_call: TRBD2; clone_size: few; j_call: TRBJ2-1; cdr3_aa: CASSQRTSGSSYNEQFF; cdr3_nt: TGTGCCAGCAGCCAGCGCACTAGCGGGAGTTCCTACAATGAGCAGTTCTTC
v_call: TRBV6-5; d_call: TRBD2; clone_size: few; j_call: TRBJ2-1; cdr3_aa: CASSAGTSGNEQFF; cdr3_nt: TGTGCCAGCAGTGCAGGGACTAGCGGTAATGAGCAGTTCTTC
v_call: TRBV30; d_call: -; clone_size: -; j_call: TRBJ1-5; cdr3_aa: CAWSVFGSANQPQHF; cdr3_nt: TGTGCCTGGAGTGTATTCGGCAGCGCCAATCAGCCCCAGCATTTT
v_call: TRBV15; d_call: -; clone_size: few; j_call: TRBJ2-1; cdr3_aa: CATSRVPSYSYNEQFF; cdr3_nt: TGTGCCACCAGCAGAGTGCCTAGCTACTCCTACAATGAGCAGTTCTTC